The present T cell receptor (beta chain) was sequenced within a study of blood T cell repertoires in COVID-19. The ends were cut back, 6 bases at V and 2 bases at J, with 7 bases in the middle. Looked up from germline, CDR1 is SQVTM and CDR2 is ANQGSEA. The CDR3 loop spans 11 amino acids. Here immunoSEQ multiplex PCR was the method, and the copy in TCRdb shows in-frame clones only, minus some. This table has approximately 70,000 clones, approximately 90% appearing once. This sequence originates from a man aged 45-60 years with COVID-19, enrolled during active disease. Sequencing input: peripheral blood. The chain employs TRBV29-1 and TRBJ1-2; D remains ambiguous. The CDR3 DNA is TGCAGCGTAGACGGGAACTATGGCTACACCTTC. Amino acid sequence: CSVDGNYGYTF.